This entry lists 16 T cell receptor beta chains sequenced from one sample in a study of CD8+CD57+ T cells in acquired aplastic anemia. Individuals selected for sequencing had exhibited CD8+CD57+ cell expansion on flow cytometry. Template material for TCR beta VDJ and CDR3 profiling consisted of genomic DNA. MiXCR, applied by TCRdb to the reads, yields one record per CDR3 protein. The sample shows about 200,000 distinct CDR3 sequences, less than 60% of them seen only once. Sequencing used sorted CD4+, CD8+, or CD8+CD57+ T cells (not recorded which) from PBMCs. All receptors derive from a human donor with aplastic anemia.

V usage is TRBV20-1 and J usage is TRBJ2-5, with D perhaps TRBD1 (6 bases). The CDR3 is 13 amino acids. V shed 3 bases and J shed 2 bases, with 10 bases lying between them. Germline V gives CDR1 DFQATT, CDR2 SNEGSKA (reference sequence). DNA for the CDR3: TGCAGTGCTAGGAGGACAGAACAAGAGACCCAGTACTTC. It codes for CSARRTEQETQYF.

Ten or more counts support this clonotype. The chain joins TRBV10-3 to TRBJ1-1; D is ambiguous. The CDR3 has 13 amino acids. In germline, CDR1 is ENHRY, CDR2 SYGVKD. Trimming cost V 2 bases and J 5 bases, with 9 bases left between them. CDR3 amino acids: CAISEGRETEAFF. The CDR3 region has the DNA TGTGCCATCAGTGAGGGAAGGGAAACTGAAGCTTTCTTT.

Notes on this clonotype: This clone may be a read error of a much larger clone one base away. V and J are TRBV2 and TRBJ2-7; no definite D call. The CDR3 runs 16 residues. V lost 6 bases to trimming and J lost 7 bases, with 25 bases between them. Germline V gene data show CDR1 as SNHLY and CDR2 as FYNNEI. CDR3 residues: CASRQKLSGQANEQYF. CDR3 coding DNA: TGTGCCAGCAGACAGAAATTAAGTGGGCAGGCCAATGAGCAGTACTTC. Variable domain in full (rest from reference TRBV2 and TRBJ2-7): EPEVTQTPSHQVTQMGQEVILRCVPISNHLYFYWYRQILGQKVEFLVSFYNNEISEKSEIFDDQFSVERPDGSNFTLKIRSTKLEDSAMYFCASRQKLSGQANEQYFGPGTRLTVT.

This rearrangement joins TRBV7-8 to TRBJ2-3, with 8 bases lining up with TRBD1. Germline-derived CDR1 and CDR2 are SGHVS and FQNEAQ. Trimming cost V 5 bases and J 5 bases; bases outside gene matches: 12. The CDR3 has 16 amino acids. CDR3 coding DNA: TGTGCCAGCAGCCTTCCCCCAGGGGGCGCGAGAGATACGCAGTATTTT. Translated: CASSLPPGGARDTQYF.

This clonotype was seen a few times. The chain combines TRBV19 with TRBJ2-7, with 9 bases aligning to TRBD2. Trimming cost V 4 bases and J 7 bases; bases outside gene matches: 2. Germline assignment: CDR1 LNHDA and CDR2 SQIVND (reference sequence). The CDR3 is 12 amino acids. This chain's CDR3 is CASSTSGVEQYF. DNA for the CDR3: TGTGCCAGTAGTACTAGCGGGGTAGAGCAGTACTTC.

Notes on this clonotype: A much bigger clone sits one base away, suggesting this may be a read error. The gene calls are TRBV9 and TRBJ1-1, with 8 bases lining up with TRBD1. CDR1 and CDR2 (germline): SGDLS, YYNGEE. The CDR3 sequence is 20 residues long. The CDR3 bases are TGTGCCAACAGCGTCTACGGTACCCCCGGGACAGGTCTCATGAACACTGAAGCTTTCTTT. Amino acid sequence: CANSVYGTPGTGLMNTEAFF.

This clonotype was seen more than once but under ten times. V usage is TRBV20-1 and J usage is TRBJ2-2; 7 positions agree with TRBD2. Trimming removed 6 bases from V and 3 bases from J; junction bases left unmatched: 10. Germline CDR1 reads DFQATT; CDR2 reads SNEGSKA (reference sequence). The CDR3 is 15 amino acids. CDR3 nucleotides: TGCAGTGCCCAGCCCGGGGGGATGTACACCGGGGAGCTGTTTTTT. Amino acid sequence: CSAQPGGMYTGELFF.

This clonotype was seen many times. The chain has TRBV19 and TRBJ2-7; the D gene is possibly TRBD1 (6 bases). The ends were cut back, 6 bases at V and 1 base at J, with 19 bases in the middle. The germline CDR1 and CDR2 sequences are LNHDA and SQIVND (reference sequence). This CDR3 is built from 16 residues. The CDR3 loop is CASSPTGTLLSYEQYF. The CDR3 DNA follows: TGTGCCAGTAGCCCTACAGGGACCCTATTATCCTACGAGCAGTACTTC. Drawing the rest from reference TRBV19 and TRBJ2-7, the complete variable domain is DGGITQSPKYLFRKEGQNVTLSCEQNLNHDAMYWYRQDPGQGLRLIYYSQIVNDFQKGDIAEGYSVSREKKESFPLTVTSAQKNPTAFYLCASSPTGTLLSYEQYFGPGTRLTVT.

A remark on this clonotype: One base away lies a much larger clone, so this may be a sequencing read error. The rearrangement uses TRBV6-4 and TRBJ1-1, with 7 bases identical to TRBD1. V lost 8 bases, J lost 4 bases, and 13 bases stayed unmatched. Germline V gene data show CDR1 as MRHNA and CDR2 as SNTAGT. CDR3 size: 15 residues. The CDR3 sequence: CASRRDSSMSTEAFF. Here the CDR3 DNA reads TGTGCCAGCCGCCGGGACAGTTCTATGAGCACTGAAGCTTTCTTT.

Ten or more counts support this clonotype. The chain couples TRBV9 to TRBJ2-1; weak D call: TRBD1 (5 bases). CDR3 length equals 14 residues. V lost 1 base and J lost 5, with 10 bases in between. Germline loops: CDR1 SGDLS, CDR2 YYNGEE. CDR3 nucleotide sequence: TGTGCCAGCAGCGTATCGCCCAGGGACAATGAGCAGTTCTTC. Amino acids: CASSVSPRDNEQFF.

The chain is built from TRBV7-9 and TRBJ1-1; no clear D gene. CDR3 length equals 13 residues. Germline V CDR1 and CDR2: SEHNR, FQNEAQ (reference sequence). Deletions cut 5 bases from V and 3 bases from J, with 10 bases between. The CDR3 reads CASSHRRDTEAFF. DNA for the CDR3: TGTGCCAGCAGCCATCGACGGGACACTGAAGCTTTCTTT.

About this clonotype: With a much larger clone just one base away, this may be a read error. V and J are TRBV5-5 and TRBJ2-2; 15 positions agree with TRBD2. V was pared by 3 bases and J by 6 bases, with 3 bases of the junction left unmatched. Germline CDR1 SGHKS, CDR2 YYEKEE (reference sequence). This CDR3 comprises 16 residues. The CDR3 is CASSWTSGGVSGELFF. CDR3 coding DNA: TGTGCCAGCAGCTGGACTAGCGGGGGGGTCTCCGGGGAGCTGTTTTTT.

The chain has TRBV6-1 and TRBJ1-4; possibly TRBD1 for D (5 bases). The CDR3 spans 16 residues. Germline V gives CDR1 MNHNS, CDR2 SASEGT. The germline V and J ends were trimmed by 4 bases and 8 bases, with 20 bases remaining between them. This CDR3 reads CASSGGRGGVGEKLFF. In DNA, the CDR3 is TGTGCCAGCAGTGGTGGAAGGGGAGGAGTCGGGGAAAAACTGTTTTTT.

The chain recombines TRBV15 with TRBJ1-2; D is perhaps TRBD1 (5 bases). CDR3 size: 15 residues. From germline, CDR1 is LNHNV and CDR2 YYDKDF (reference sequence). Trimming removed 1 base from V and 3 bases from J, with 12 bases in between. For the CDR3, the DNA is TGTGCCACCAGCAGAGGGGCGGCAGGGTACTATGGCTACACCTTC. This encodes CATSRGAAGYYGYTF.

The rearrangement joins TRBV5-6 to TRBJ2-7; D not resolved. This CDR3 region has 12 residues. Germline V lookup: CDR1 SGHDT, CDR2 YYEEEE. Trimming cost V 0 bases and J 4 bases, with 5 bases left between them. For the CDR3, the DNA is TGTGCCAGCAGCTTGGTGGGGTACGAGCAGTACTTC. As protein: CASSLVGYEQYF.

The sample holds a few counts of this clonotype. The rearrangement joins TRBV19 to TRBJ1-2, with TRBD1 matching over 8 bases. CDR3 length equals 12 residues. Looked up from germline, CDR1 is LNHDA and CDR2 is SQIVND (reference sequence). V trimming: 5 bases; J trimming: 6 bases; junction bases outside the gene matches: 2. The CDR3 spells CASSQQGDGYTF. In DNA form, the CDR3 reads TGTGCCAGTAGTCAACAGGGGGATGGCTACACCTTC.